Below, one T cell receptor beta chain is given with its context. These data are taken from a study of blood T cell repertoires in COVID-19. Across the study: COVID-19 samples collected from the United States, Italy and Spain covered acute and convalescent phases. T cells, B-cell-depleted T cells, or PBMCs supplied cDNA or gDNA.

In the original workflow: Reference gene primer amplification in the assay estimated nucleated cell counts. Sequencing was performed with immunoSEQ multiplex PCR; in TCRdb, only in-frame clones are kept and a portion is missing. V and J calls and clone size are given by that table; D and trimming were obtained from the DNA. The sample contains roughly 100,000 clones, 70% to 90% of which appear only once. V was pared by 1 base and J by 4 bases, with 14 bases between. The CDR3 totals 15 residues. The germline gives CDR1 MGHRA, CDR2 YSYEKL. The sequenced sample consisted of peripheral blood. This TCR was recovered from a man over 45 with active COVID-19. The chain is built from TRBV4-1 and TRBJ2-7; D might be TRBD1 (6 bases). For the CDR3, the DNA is TGCGCCAGCAGCCAAGTCTTTCCAGGGGAGTACGAGCAGTACTTC. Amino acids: CASSQVFPGEYEQYF.